A single sample is the source of the 8 T cell receptor beta chains below, sequenced in a study of Ad26.COV2.S vaccination and SARS-CoV-2 variants. Sequenced by immunoSEQ multiplex PCR; TCRdb stores in-frame clones only, minus some. The sample comprises some 480,000 clones, around 85% of which are singletons, and more than 10% rests with the top ten. The sample's treatment: over 15 received Ad26.COV2.S at low or high dose, single or two shots; roughly five received placebo; per-sample allocation not given. Repertoires come from day 63 after the first vaccine or placebo injection. Sequenced material: peripheral blood, taken in a trial of Ad26.COV2.S vaccine versus placebo. These receptors came from a person between 18 and 65 years old who received the Ad26.COV2.S COVID-19 vaccine or a placebo.

The count of this clone is one. The rearrangement joins TRBV7-9 to TRBJ1-2; D remains ambiguous. Germline V gene lookup returns CDR1 SEHNR and CDR2 FQNEAQ (reference sequence). This CDR3 spans 15 amino acids. Between the trimmed V and J ends, which lost 0 bases and 6 bases, there was a span of 14 bases. This chain's CDR3 is CASSLAGTAVHGYTF. DNA of the CDR3: TGTGCCAGCAGCTTAGCGGGTACAGCGGTCCATGGCTACACCTTC.

The chain combines TRBV7-9 with TRBJ1-1, with D maybe TRBD1 (5 bases). The germline V and J ends were trimmed by 1 base and 11 bases, with 17 bases remaining between them. Germline CDR1 is SEHNR and CDR2 is FQNEAQ (reference sequence). CDR3 size: 14 residues. Here the CDR3 DNA reads TGTGCCAGCAGCTTAGGTAGGGGTACAAAACGGGCTTTCTTT. Residues: CASSLGRGTKRAFF.

The rearrangement uses TRBV28 and TRBJ1-5; 9 nucleotides align to TRBD1. J was trimmed by 2 bases and V by 3 bases; bases with no gene match: 14. This CDR3 contains 19 residues. CDR1 and CDR2 (germline): MDHEN, SYDVKM. The chain's CDR3 is CASSFSLTGGESGNQPQHF. The DNA for the CDR3 is TGTGCCAGCAGTTTTTCCTTAACAGGGGGCGAGTCTGGCAATCAGCCCCAGCATTTT.

The CDR3 reads CASSQGTGNSPLHF. The DNA of the CDR3 is TGTGCCAGCAGTCAGGGGACAGGCAATTCACCCCTCCACTTT. The chain employs TRBV25-1 and TRBJ1-6; TRBD1 matches 8 bases. Germline V gene lookup returns CDR1 MGHDK and CDR2 SYGVNS. This CDR3 contains 14 residues. The V segment lost 5 bases and the J segment 7 bases; nucleotides outside the gene matches: 4.

CDR3 in amino acids: CASSLLKTGQATNEKLFF. The CDR3 nucleotides are TGTGCCAGCAGCTTACTCAAAACGGGACAGGCAACTAATGAAAAACTGTTTTTT. The chain couples TRBV11-3 to TRBJ1-4; the match to TRBD1 covers 8 bases. V lost 2 bases to trimming and J lost 0 bases; unmatched junction nucleotides: 8. There are 18 residues in the CDR3. From germline, CDR1 is SGHNT and CDR2 YENEEA.

The chain uses TRBV28 and TRBJ1-6; D is possibly TRBD1 (5 bases). The CDR3 is 17 residues long. The germline V gene encodes CDR1 MDHEN and CDR2 SYDVKM. V gave up 4 bases and J gave up 0 bases, with 13 bases separating them. The CDR3 is CASSSGTTSSYNSPLHF. In DNA form, the CDR3 reads TGTGCCAGCAGTTCCGGGACTACGAGCTCCTATAATTCACCCCTCCACTTT.

The chain carries TRBV2 and TRBJ2-1; D is unresolved. V was shortened by 5 bases and J by 5 bases, with 16 bases between the two germline ends. The length of the CDR3 is 15 residues. Germline CDR1 reads SNHLY; CDR2 reads FYNNEI. CDR3 region: CASSPENLGNNEQFF. CDR3 bases: TGTGCCAGCAGTCCGGAGAACCTAGGGAACAATGAGCAGTTCTTC.

With respect to this clone: This specimen includes other DNA sequences encoding the same CDR3. The CDR3, as DNA: TGTGCCAGTAGTATACGTGGCACCGGGGAGCTGTTTTTT. Translating gives CASSIRGTGELFF. This chain uses TRBV19 with TRBJ2-2; D remains unclear. This CDR3 spans 13 amino acids. Germline CDR1 reads LNHDA; CDR2 reads SQIVND (reference sequence). Deletions cut 2 bases from V and 4 bases from J, with 5 bases between.